Listed below are T cell receptor beta chains from one sample, sequenced in a study of cytomegalovirus exposure and HLA in healthy donors. Using immunoSEQ multiplex PCR, the repertoire was profiled, and TCRdb retains in-frame clones only, with some absent. The sample records approximately 140,000 clones, around 74% being singletons. Sequencing input: PBMCs. The receptors shown here come from a man in his fifties or sixties in good health and CMV-seropositive. Each CDR3 is given without its conserved first and last residue. Fields, in order: V gene, D gene, CDR3 protein. D genes are given only for firm matches.

TRBV28,TRBD2,ASSSTGLAGSSYNEQF
TRBV5-1,-,ASSLARGHEQY
TRBV27,-,ASSPYTANTEAF
TRBV7-3,TRBD2,ASSFLAGGPYEQY
TRBV28,-,ASSFWPSSYNSPLH
TRBV5-6,TRBD2,ASSQWTLLRLAGGEQY
TRBV27,-,ASSSDLAKNIQY
TRBV2,TRBD2,ASSDSLAGGVTGELF
TRBV7-9,TRBD2,SSSSTWTSGSETDTQY
TRBV2,-,ASSRNRGPATEAF
TRBV5-1,-,ASSSQTGSRGGYT
TRBV6-5,TRBD2,ASSYSLAGDEQY
TRBV12-5,-,AIWGGTEAF
TRBV4-2,TRBD2,ASSQVRGVPNEQF
TRBV7-8,TRBD2,ASSPRTSGYEQY
TRBV5-1,-,ASSSADTQY
TRBV28,-,ASGPDREQAF
TRBV10-3,-,AISESPGQKGGEQY
TRBV5-6,-,ASASGDSYEQY
TRBV19,TRBD2,ASSIKPSGSAPAELF
TRBV6-5,TRBD2,ASSYGLAGVNEQF
TRBV13,-,ASSLGVTGVNEQY
TRBV7-9,-,SSSPSYRAGANVLT
TRBV29-1,-,SVEDYETQY
TRBV5-5,TRBD1,ASSLGQGAWETQY
TRBV7-9,-,ASSLQRGQSTDTQY
TRBV7-2,-,ASSLGASHSYEQY
TRBV7-9,-,ASSLVFQDSRSYEQY
TRBV5-1,TRBD2,ASSPGRSAGEDNEQF
TRBV2,TRBD1,ASSELTGVYTEAF
TRBV10-2,TRBD1,ASRSDRASEAF
TRBV19,TRBD1,ASSEDRGNSPLH
TRBV28,-,ASRGGNTEAF
TRBV19,TRBD2,ASRNAGGPQDTQY
TRBV5-1,-,ASSFGDRGGYT